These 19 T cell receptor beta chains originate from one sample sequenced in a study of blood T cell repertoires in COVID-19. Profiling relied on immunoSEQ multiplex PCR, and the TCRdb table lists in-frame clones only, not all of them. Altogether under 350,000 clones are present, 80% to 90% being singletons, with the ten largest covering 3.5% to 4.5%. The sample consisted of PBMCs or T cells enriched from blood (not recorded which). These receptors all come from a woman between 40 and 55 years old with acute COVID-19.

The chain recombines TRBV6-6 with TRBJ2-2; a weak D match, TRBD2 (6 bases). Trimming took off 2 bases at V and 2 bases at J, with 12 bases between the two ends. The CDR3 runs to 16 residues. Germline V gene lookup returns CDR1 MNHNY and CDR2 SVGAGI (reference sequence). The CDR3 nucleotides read TGTGCCAGCAGTTACAACCTGGGGGGTAACACCGGGGAGCTGTTTTTT. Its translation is CASSYNLGGNTGELFF.

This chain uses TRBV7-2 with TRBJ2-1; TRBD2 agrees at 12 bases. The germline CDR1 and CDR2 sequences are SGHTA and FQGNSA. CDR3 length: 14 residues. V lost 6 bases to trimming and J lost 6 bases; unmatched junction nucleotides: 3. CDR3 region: CASRPSGRGNEQFF. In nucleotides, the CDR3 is TGTGCCAGCAGACCTAGCGGGAGGGGCAATGAGCAGTTCTTC.

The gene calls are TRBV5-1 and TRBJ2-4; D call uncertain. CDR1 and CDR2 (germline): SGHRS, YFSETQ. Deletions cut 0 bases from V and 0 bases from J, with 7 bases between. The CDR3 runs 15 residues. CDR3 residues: CASSLEPVAKNIQYF. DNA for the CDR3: TGCGCCAGCAGCTTGGAACCGGTAGCCAAAAACATTCAGTACTTC.

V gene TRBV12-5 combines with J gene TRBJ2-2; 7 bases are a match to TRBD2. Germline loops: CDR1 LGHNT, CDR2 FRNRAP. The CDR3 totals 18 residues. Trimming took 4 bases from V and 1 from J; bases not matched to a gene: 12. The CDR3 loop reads CASGSWGRVRQNTGELFF. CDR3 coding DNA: TGTGCTAGTGGTTCTTGGGGGAGGGTACGTCAGAACACCGGGGAGCTGTTTTTT.

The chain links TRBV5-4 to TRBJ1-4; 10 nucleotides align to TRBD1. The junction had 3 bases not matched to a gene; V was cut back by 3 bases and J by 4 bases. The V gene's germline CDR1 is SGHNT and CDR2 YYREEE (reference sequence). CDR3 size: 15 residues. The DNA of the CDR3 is TGTGCCAGCAGCTCTCGGACAGGGGGTAATGAAAAACTGTTTTTT. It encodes CASSSRTGGNEKLFF.

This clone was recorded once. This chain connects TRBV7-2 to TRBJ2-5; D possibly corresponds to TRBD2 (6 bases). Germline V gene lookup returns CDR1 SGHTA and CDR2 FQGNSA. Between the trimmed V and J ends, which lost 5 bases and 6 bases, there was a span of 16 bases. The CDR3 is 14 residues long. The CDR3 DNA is TGTGCCAGCAGCCTGGGGGGTAGCGTAAAGACCCAGTACTTC. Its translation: CASSLGGSVKTQYF. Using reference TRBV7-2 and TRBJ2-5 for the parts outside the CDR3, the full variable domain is GAGVSQSPSNKVTEKGKDVELRCDPISGHTALYWYRQSLGQGLEFLIYFQGNSAPDKSGLPSDRFSAERTGGSVSTLTIQRTQQEDSAVYLCASSLGGSVKTQYFGPGTRLLVL.

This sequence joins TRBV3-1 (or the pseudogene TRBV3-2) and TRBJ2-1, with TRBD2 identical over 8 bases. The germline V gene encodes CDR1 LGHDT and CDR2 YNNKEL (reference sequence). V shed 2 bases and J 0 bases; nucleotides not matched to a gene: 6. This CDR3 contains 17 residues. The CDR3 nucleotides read TGTGCCAGCAGCCAAAGAATTAGCGGGGTCTCCTACAATGAGCAGTTCTTC. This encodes CASSQRISGVSYNEQFF.

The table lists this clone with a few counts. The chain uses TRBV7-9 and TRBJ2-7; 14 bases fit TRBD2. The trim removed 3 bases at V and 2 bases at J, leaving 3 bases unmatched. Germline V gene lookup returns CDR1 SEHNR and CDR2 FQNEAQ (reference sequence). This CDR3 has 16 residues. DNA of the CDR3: TGTGCCAGCAGCTTCGGGACTAGCGGGGGAACCTACGAGCAGTACTTC. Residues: CASSFGTSGGTYEQYF. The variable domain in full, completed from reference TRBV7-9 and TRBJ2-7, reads DTGVSQNPRHKITKRGQNVTFRCDPISEHNRLYWYRQTLGQGPEFLTYFQNEAQLEKSRLLSDRFSAERPKGSFSTLEIQRTEQGDSAMYLCASSFGTSGGTYEQYFGPGTRLTVT.

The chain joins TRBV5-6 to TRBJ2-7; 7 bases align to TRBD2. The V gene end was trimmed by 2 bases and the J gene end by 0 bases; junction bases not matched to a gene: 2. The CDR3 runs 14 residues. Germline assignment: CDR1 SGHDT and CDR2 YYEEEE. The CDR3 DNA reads TGTGCCAGCAGCTTTGGGAGGGACTCCTACGAGCAGTACTTC. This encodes CASSFGRDSYEQYF.

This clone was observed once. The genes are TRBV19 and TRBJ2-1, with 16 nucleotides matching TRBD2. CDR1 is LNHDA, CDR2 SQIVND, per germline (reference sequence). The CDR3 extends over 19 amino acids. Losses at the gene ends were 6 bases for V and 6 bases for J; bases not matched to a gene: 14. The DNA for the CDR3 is TGTGCCAGTAGACAAACTTCGGGGACTAGCGGGGGGGAACGCAATGAGCAGTTCTTC. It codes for CASRQTSGTSGGERNEQFF.

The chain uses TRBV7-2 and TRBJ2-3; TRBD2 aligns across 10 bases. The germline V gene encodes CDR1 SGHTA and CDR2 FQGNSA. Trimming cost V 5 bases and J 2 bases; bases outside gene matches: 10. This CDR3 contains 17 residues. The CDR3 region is CASSKRTSGSDTDTQYF. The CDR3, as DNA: TGTGCCAGCAGCAAACGGACTAGCGGCTCAGACACAGATACGCAGTATTTT. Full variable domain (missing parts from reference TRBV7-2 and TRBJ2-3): GAGVSQSPSNKVTEKGKDVELRCDPISGHTALYWYRQSLGQGLEFLIYFQGNSAPDKSGLPSDRFSAERTGGSVSTLTIQRTQQEDSAVYLCASSKRTSGSDTDTQYFGPGTRLTVL.

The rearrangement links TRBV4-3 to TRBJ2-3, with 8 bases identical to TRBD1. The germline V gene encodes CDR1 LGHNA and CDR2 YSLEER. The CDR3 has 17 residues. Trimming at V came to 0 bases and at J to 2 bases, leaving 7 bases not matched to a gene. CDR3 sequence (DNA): TGCGCCAGCAGCCAAGATCAGGGACAGGCGACCACAGATACGCAGTATTTT. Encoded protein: CASSQDQGQATTDTQYF.

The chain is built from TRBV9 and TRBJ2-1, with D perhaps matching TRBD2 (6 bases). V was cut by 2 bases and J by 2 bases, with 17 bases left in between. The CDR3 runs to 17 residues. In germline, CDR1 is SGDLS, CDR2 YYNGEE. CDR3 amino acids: CASSVLGNGGTYNEQFF. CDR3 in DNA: TGTGCCAGCAGCGTCCTGGGTAACGGGGGAACCTACAATGAGCAGTTCTTC.

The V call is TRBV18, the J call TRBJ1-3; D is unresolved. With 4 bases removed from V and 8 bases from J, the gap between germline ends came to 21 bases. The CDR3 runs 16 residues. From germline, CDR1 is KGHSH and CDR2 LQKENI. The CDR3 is CASSRELRNTGDTIYF. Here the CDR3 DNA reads TGTGCCAGCTCACGGGAGCTGCGGAATACCGGGGACACCATATATTTT.

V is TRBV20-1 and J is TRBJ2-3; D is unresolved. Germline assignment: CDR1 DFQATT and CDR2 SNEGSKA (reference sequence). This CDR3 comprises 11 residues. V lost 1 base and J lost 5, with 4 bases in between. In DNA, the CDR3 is TGCAGTGCTAGAGTCGGAGATACGCAGTATTTT. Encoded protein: CSARVGDTQYF.

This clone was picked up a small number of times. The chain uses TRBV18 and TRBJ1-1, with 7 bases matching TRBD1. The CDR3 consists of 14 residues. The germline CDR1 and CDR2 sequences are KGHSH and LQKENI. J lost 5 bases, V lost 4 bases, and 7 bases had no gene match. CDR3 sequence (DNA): TGTGCCAGCTCACTTCAACAGGGGAGGACTGAAGCTTTCTTT. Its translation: CASSLQQGRTEAFF.

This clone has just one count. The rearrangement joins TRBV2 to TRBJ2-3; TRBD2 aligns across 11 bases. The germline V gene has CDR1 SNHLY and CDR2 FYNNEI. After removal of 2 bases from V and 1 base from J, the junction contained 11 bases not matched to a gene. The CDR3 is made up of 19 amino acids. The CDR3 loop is CASSERGLAGGLGTDTQYF. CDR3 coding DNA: TGTGCCAGCAGTGAAAGAGGCCTAGCGGGAGGTTTGGGCACAGATACGCAGTATTTT.

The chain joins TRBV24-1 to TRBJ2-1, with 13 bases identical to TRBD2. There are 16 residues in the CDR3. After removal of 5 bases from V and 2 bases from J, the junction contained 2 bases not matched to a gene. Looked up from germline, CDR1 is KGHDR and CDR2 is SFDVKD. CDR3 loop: CATSGTSGSPYNEQFF. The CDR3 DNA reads TGTGCCACCAGTGGGACTAGCGGGAGCCCCTACAATGAGCAGTTCTTC.

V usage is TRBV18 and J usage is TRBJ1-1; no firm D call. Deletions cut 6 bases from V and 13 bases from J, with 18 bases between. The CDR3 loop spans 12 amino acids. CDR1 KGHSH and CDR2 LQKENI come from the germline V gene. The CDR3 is CASSLDREDVFF. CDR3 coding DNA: TGTGCCAGCTCCCTGGACCGGGAGGACGTTTTCTTT.